The 9 T cell receptor beta chains reported below all come from one sample, sequenced in a study of PD-L1 blockade in urothelial cancer (dated 2017 in TCRdb). Interpreted using the paper, the time point label stands for: pretreatment peripheral blood. Receptors were amplified or captured by the immunoSEQ multiplex PCR assay. TCRdb provides this immuneACCESS table in a form limited to in-frame rearrangements. Some clones are lacking; in checked studies, under half of them reflect an unresolved V gene, and why the rest are absent is not known. The sample has roughly 16,000 clones on record, approximately 91% of them singletons. The ten most abundant clones make up about an eighth of the sample. This specimen was PBMCs, taken around atezolizumab (anti-PD-L1) treatment. Receptors were obtained from a man aged 70 or older with urothelial cancer.

V gene TRBV19 combines with J gene TRBJ2-3; tentatively, D is TRBD2 (7 bases). Trimming removed 5 bases from V and 2 bases from J, with 11 bases in between. The CDR3 is made up of 14 amino acids. CDR1 and CDR2 from the germline V gene are LNHDA and SQIVND (reference sequence). CDR3 loop: CASSSRGATDTQYF. CDR3 coding DNA: TGTGCCAGTAGTTCCCGGGGGGCCACAGATACGCAGTATTTT.

This clone has just one count. The V and J genes are TRBV6-5 and TRBJ1-6, with D unclear. This CDR3 contains 14 residues. Trimming stripped 6 bases from V and 7 bases from J, with 13 bases between. CDR1 is MNHEY and CDR2 is SVGAGI in the germline V gene. CDR3 amino acids: CASSPNRLNSPLHF. The DNA of the CDR3 is TGTGCCAGCAGCCCTAACAGACTAAATTCACCCCTCCACTTT.

The chain uses TRBV7-9 and TRBJ2-5; D might be TRBD2 (7 bases). Germline values: CDR1 SEHNR, CDR2 FQNEAQ (reference sequence). V was shortened by 4 bases and J by 2 bases, with 14 bases between the two germline ends. The CDR3 has 15 residues. The CDR3 spells CASSSWGGAQETQYF. The CDR3 nucleotides are TGTGCCAGCAGCTCCTGGGGGGGGGCACAAGAGACCCAGTACTTC. The whole variable domain, filled in from reference TRBV7-9 and TRBJ2-5, reads DTGVSQNPRHKITKRGQNVTFRCDPISEHNRLYWYRQTLGQGPEFLTYFQNEAQLEKSRLLSDRFSAERPKGSFSTLEIQRTEQGDSAMYLCASSSWGGAQETQYFGPGTRLLVL.

The chain recombines TRBV6-1 with TRBJ2-2; D is perhaps TRBD1 (6 bases). This CDR3 is built from 15 residues. Trimming left V 0 bases short and J 8 bases short, with 13 bases between. Per the germline V gene, CDR1 is MNHNS and CDR2 is SASEGT. Here the CDR3 reads CASSEANRVYGELFF. For the CDR3, the DNA is TGTGCCAGCAGTGAAGCGAACAGGGTTTATGGGGAGCTGTTTTTT.

The chain's CDR3 is CASSLDDSLQPQHF. Written as DNA, the CDR3 is TGTGCCAGCAGCTTAGACGACAGCTTGCAGCCCCAGCATTTT. V is TRBV11-2 and J is TRBJ1-5, with a possible D match to TRBD1 (5 bases). This CDR3 contains 14 residues. The germline V gene encodes CDR1 SGHAT and CDR2 FQNNGV. The V and J ends lost 0 bases and 7 bases respectively, with 10 bases between them.

This clone was detected only once. This chain's CDR3 is CASSFPGQGDTGELFF. CDR3 nucleotide sequence: TGTGCCAGCAGCTTCCCGGGACAGGGGGACACCGGGGAGCTGTTTTTT. V and J are TRBV5-6 and TRBJ2-2, with TRBD1 identical over 11 bases. The V and J ends lost 2 bases and 3 bases, in that order; junction bases with no gene match: 3. Germline-derived CDR1 and CDR2 are SGHDT and YYEEEE. The CDR3 has 16 residues.

V is TRBV5-1 and J is TRBJ2-1, with 16 bases fitting TRBD2. This CDR3 contains 19 residues. V gave up 4 bases and J gave up 4 bases; unmatched junction bases: 11. Per the germline V gene, CDR1 is SGHRS and CDR2 is YFSETQ. The CDR3 DNA reads as TGCGCCAGCAGCGGGACCGGGACTAGCGGGGGGGCCGGGTACAATGAGCAGTTCTTC. This gives the protein CASSGTGTSGGAGYNEQFF. The whole variable domain, remainder taken from reference TRBV5-1 and TRBJ2-1, is KAGVTQTPRYLIKTRGQQVTLSCSPISGHRSVSWYQQTPGQGLQFLFEYFSETQRNKGNFPGRFSGRQFSNSRSEMNVSTLELGDSALYLCASSGTGTSGGAGYNEQFFGPGTRLTVL.

V gene TRBV9 combines with J gene TRBJ1-3; 9 bases are shared with TRBD1. V lost 5 bases to trimming and J lost 9 bases; unmatched junction nucleotides: 12. The length of the CDR3 is 15 residues. Germline lookup yields CDR1 SGDLS and CDR2 YYNGEE. CDR3 sequence: CASRGEGQGVPTIYF. The CDR3 DNA is TGTGCCAGCAGGGGAGAGGGACAGGGAGTGCCCACCATATATTTT.

V usage is TRBV7-9 and J usage is TRBJ1-2; D not resolved. This CDR3 contains 14 residues. Germline values: CDR1 SEHNR, CDR2 FQNEAQ (reference sequence). With 3 bases removed from V and 5 bases from J, the gap between germline ends came to 13 bases. CDR3 DNA sequence: TGTGCCAGCAGCTTTAGTAGCAGTAATTATGGCTACACCTTC. This encodes CASSFSSSNYGYTF.